Presented here are 4 T cell receptor beta chains from one specimen sequenced in a study of identical twins. In TCRdb, the 5' RACE reads were re-called with MiXCR into one record per CDR3 protein. Of a few hundred thousand distinct CDR3 sequences in the sample, around 12% were seen once. These data were also filed under a second study, of yellow fever vaccine responses in identical twins.

The sequencing sample was made of CD8+ T cells sorted from blood. The receptors originated from a woman aged 18-35 years in good health.

The sample holds a few counts of this clonotype. V gene TRBV10-3 combines with J gene TRBJ2-5; possibly TRBD2 for D (6 bases). The CDR3 has 12 amino acids. V lost 4 bases and J 9 bases, leaving 12 bases between the germline ends. Per the germline V gene, CDR1 is ENHRY and CDR2 is SYGVKD. CDR3 sequence reads: CAISAAGGAQYF. The CDR3 DNA is TGTGCCATCAGTGCGGCTGGAGGGGCCCAGTACTTC.

The CDR3 spells CASSEREEDTQYF. CDR3 bases: TGTGCCAGCAGTGAGAGGGAAGAGGATACGCAGTATTTT. The chain carries TRBV6-1 and TRBJ2-3; tentatively, D is TRBD2 (5 bases). This CDR3 is 13 amino acids long. V was shortened by 3 bases and J by 6 bases, with 10 bases between the two germline ends. Germline V gene lookup returns CDR1 MNHNS and CDR2 SASEGT.

The sample holds a few counts of this clonotype. This chain joins TRBV7-9 and TRBJ2-7; 8 nucleotides match TRBD1. The V and J ends lost 6 bases and 3 bases, in that order; junction bases with no gene match: 4. The CDR3 consists of 13 residues. The V gene's germline CDR1 is SEHNR and CDR2 FQNEAQ (reference sequence). CDR3 amino acids: CASRPGQGYEQYF. Written as DNA, the CDR3 is TGTGCCAGCAGACCAGGACAGGGCTACGAGCAGTACTTC.

The V call is TRBV27, the J call TRBJ2-3, with D hard to call. Germline CDR1 reads MNHEY; CDR2 reads SMNVEV (reference sequence). V lost 7 bases and J 1 base, leaving 9 bases between the germline ends. The CDR3 extends over 13 amino acids. The CDR3 nucleotides are TGTGCCAGCACAGACGCTGGCACAGATACGCAGTATTTT. It yields the protein CASTDAGTDTQYF.